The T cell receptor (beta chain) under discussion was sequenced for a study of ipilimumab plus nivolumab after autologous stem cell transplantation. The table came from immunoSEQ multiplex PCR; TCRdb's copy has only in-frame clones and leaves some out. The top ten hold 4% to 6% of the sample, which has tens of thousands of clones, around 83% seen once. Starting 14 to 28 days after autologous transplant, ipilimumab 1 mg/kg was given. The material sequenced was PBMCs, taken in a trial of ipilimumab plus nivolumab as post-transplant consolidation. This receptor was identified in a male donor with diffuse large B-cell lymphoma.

The CDR3 sequence is CASSLWTSTGELFF. The CDR3 region has the DNA TGTGCCAGCAGTTTGTGGACGTCCACCGGGGAGCTGTTTTTT. The chain employs TRBV27 and TRBJ2-2; D unclear. The V gene's germline CDR1 is MNHEY and CDR2 SMNVEV (reference sequence). The CDR3 runs 14 residues. The V and J ends lost 3 bases and 4 bases respectively, with 9 bases between them.